This T cell receptor (beta chain) was found in a study of T cells in Graves' hyperthyroidism and ophthalmopathy. Germline CDR1 SEHNR, CDR2 FQNEAQ (reference sequence). V gave up 4 bases and J gave up 2 bases; unmatched junction bases: 8. The CDR3 spans 15 residues. The CDR3 regions of TCR beta were amplified from RNA transcripts. The HTBI set primed first-round TCR CDR3 RT-PCR. TCRdb called the multiplex PCR reads again in MiXCR, with one record for every CDR3 protein. The sample records fewer than 550,000 distinct CDR3 sequences, approximately 25% being singletons. The chain combines TRBV7-9 with TRBJ2-7; 7 bases agree with TRBD2. The sample was blood. This clonotype was obtained from a woman under 40 with Graves' ophthalmopathy. CDR3 in DNA: TGTGCCAGCAGCTCCCTACTGCGGGGGACCTACGAGCAGTACTTC. Its protein is CASSSLLRGTYEQYF.